The 24 T cell receptor beta chains in this list originate from one sample, sequenced in a study of somatic mutations in cytotoxic T cells in rheumatoid arthritis. Measured with immunoSEQ multiplex PCR; TCRdb has only the in-frame clones, and not every one. The sample has 25,000 to 35,000 clones, around 84% seen once; the top ten hold around 10%. Source material: CD8+ T cells sorted from blood. The receptors here all came from an adult with rheumatoid arthritis.

A single count supports this clone. The V and J genes are TRBV6-1 and TRBJ1-2; the D gene is possibly TRBD1 (5 bases). Germline values: CDR1 MNHNS, CDR2 SASEGT. The CDR3 runs 14 residues. The V end was cut by 4 bases, the J end by 4 bases, with 13 bases between. CDR3 in DNA: TGTGCCAGCAGTGGTGACAGTACCGGCTATGGCTACACCTTC. Protein product: CASSGDSTGYGYTF.

V usage is TRBV28 and J usage is TRBJ2-7, with D unclear. The CDR3 is made up of 15 amino acids. Trimming pared 4 bases from V and 4 bases from J, leaving 17 bases between. Germline assignment: CDR1 MDHEN and CDR2 SYDVKM. DNA of the CDR3: TGTGCCAGCAGTTACCGCAAAGAGACATATTACGAGCAGTACTTC. As protein: CASSYRKETYYEQYF.

J is TRBJ1-2 and V is TRBV11-2; possible D gene TRBD1, 5 bases. CDR1 SGHAT and CDR2 FQNNGV come from the germline V gene. The germline V and J ends were trimmed by 6 bases and 4 bases, with 9 bases remaining between them. The CDR3 consists of 12 residues. In nucleotides, the CDR3 is TGTGCCAGCAGAACAGACAGCTATGGCTACACCTTC. The encoded protein is CASRTDSYGYTF.

This sequence joins TRBV30 and TRBJ1-2; tentative D call: TRBD1 (5 bases). CDR1 and CDR2 (germline): GTSNPN, SVGIG (reference sequence). Trimming removed 2 bases at V and 4 bases at J, with 11 bases between. CDR3 size: 13 residues. CDR3 residues: CAWSSGTGYGYTF. As DNA, the CDR3 is TGTGCCTGGAGTTCAGGGACGGGCTATGGCTACACCTTC.

The CDR3 here is CASSLRGTSGASGFQETQYF. CDR3 DNA sequence: TGTGCCAGCAGTCTACGCGGGACTAGCGGGGCTAGTGGGTTCCAAGAGACCCAGTACTTC. The chain couples TRBV27 to TRBJ2-5; 13 nucleotides agree with TRBD2. This CDR3 comprises 20 residues. Germline CDR1 is MNHEY and CDR2 is SMNVEV (reference sequence). V trimming: 5 bases; J trimming: 1 base; junction bases outside the gene matches: 16.

The chain carries TRBV6-1 and TRBJ1-3; D perhaps matches TRBD1 (6 bases). The ends were cut back, 8 bases at V and 1 base at J, with 15 bases in the middle. Germline CDR1 reads MNHNS; CDR2 reads SASEGT. CDR3 length equals 15 residues. CDR3 nucleotide sequence: TGTGCCAGCTTAGTCCTACAGGGATCTGGAAACACCATATATTTT. It is translated as CASLVLQGSGNTIYF.

The chain combines TRBV29-1 with TRBJ2-5; tentative D call: TRBD2 (6 bases). The CDR3 sequence is 13 residues long. In germline, CDR1 is SQVTM, CDR2 ANQGSEA. Deletions cut 6 bases from V and 1 base from J, with 12 bases between. CDR3 bases: TGCAGCGTGGGGCGGGGCACCCAAGAGACCCAGTACTTC. Translated: CSVGRGTQETQYF.

The CDR3 DNA is TGTGCCTGGTCGGGACTAGCGGCGAAGAGCTCCTACAATGAGCAGTTCTTC. As protein: CAWSGLAAKSSYNEQFF. This chain uses TRBV30 with TRBJ2-1; 11 nucleotides agree with TRBD2. From germline, CDR1 is GTSNPN and CDR2 SVGIG (reference sequence). J was trimmed by 0 bases and V by 5 bases; bases with no gene match: 9. CDR3 length: 17 residues.

This chain joins TRBV4-2 and TRBJ2-3; D not resolved. V gave up 0 bases and J gave up 2 bases, with 9 bases separating them. The CDR3 totals 15 residues. Germline V gene sequence: CDR1 LGHNA, CDR2 YNFKEQ. CDR3 sequence (DNA): TGTGCCAGCAGCCAAGATCAGGCTTTCACAGATACGCAGTATTTT. This codes for CASSQDQAFTDTQYF.

J is TRBJ2-3 and V is TRBV28, with no clear D. V lost 6 bases and J 2 bases, leaving 15 bases between the germline ends. The CDR3 contains 15 residues. CDR1 is MDHEN, CDR2 SYDVKM, per germline. This CDR3 reads CASSRPSYNTDTQYF. CDR3 sequence (DNA): TGTGCCAGCAGCCGACCAAGCTACAACACAGATACGCAGTATTTT.

The chain carries TRBV5-1 and TRBJ1-1; TRBD1 might be the D (6 bases). Germline CDR1 and CDR2: SGHRS and YFSETQ. Trimming took off 4 bases at V and 8 bases at J, with 18 bases between the two ends. The CDR3 totals 14 residues. CDR3 in DNA: TGCGCCAGCAGCCCCCTTTCGGGGGGCCTGGAAGCTTTCTTT. Its translation is CASSPLSGGLEAFF.

The chain links TRBV6-4 to TRBJ2-1; perhaps D is TRBD1 or TRBD2 (6 bases each). Germline CDR1 and CDR2: MRHNA and SNTAGT. This CDR3 comprises 15 residues. V was cut by 0 bases and J by 4 bases, with 10 bases left in between. This CDR3 is CASSDSGGRYNEQFF. The DNA for the CDR3 is TGTGCCAGCAGTGACTCCGGGGGCCGTTACAATGAGCAGTTCTTC.

To note about this clone: A read error may account for a junction end that differs from germline. This chain links TRBV5-1 with TRBJ2-7; TRBD1 matches at 9 bases. This CDR3 comprises 16 residues. From germline, CDR1 is SGHRS and CDR2 YFSETQ. CDR3: CANSLEGTGFFYEQYF. The CDR3 nucleotides read TGCGCCAACAGCTTGGAGGGGACAGGGTTTTTTTACGAGCAGTACTTC.

This clone is categorized as medium-sized. V is TRBV2 and J is TRBJ1-1, with D possibly matching TRBD1 (5 bases). The CDR3 sequence is 11 residues long. V shed 11 bases and J shed 6 bases, with 13 bases lying between them. Germline V gives CDR1 SNHLY, CDR2 FYNNEI. CDR3 DNA: TGTGCCTGGCAGGGAAGGGCTGAAGCTTTCTTT. This translates into CAWQGRAEAFF.

The rearrangement uses TRBV6-5 and TRBJ2-7, with 10 bases lining up with TRBD2. The CDR3 is made up of 15 amino acids. Trimming took 3 bases from V and 5 from J; bases not matched to a gene: 7. Germline assignment: CDR1 MNHEY and CDR2 SVGAGI. The CDR3 is CASSYGRTSGHEQYF. CDR3 nucleotides: TGTGCCAGCAGTTATGGGAGGACTAGCGGCCACGAGCAGTACTTC.

This chain uses TRBV9 with TRBJ1-2; tentatively, D is TRBD1 (5 bases). This CDR3 contains 16 residues. Trimming removed 0 bases from V and 5 bases from J, with 17 bases in between. Germline V gene sequence: CDR1 SGDLS, CDR2 YYNGEE. CDR3 nucleotides: TGTGCCAGCAGCGTAGGAGGAGGGGCCGCACGATATGGCTACACCTTC. The encoded protein is CASSVGGGAARYGYTF.

The chain joins TRBV4-2 to TRBJ2-2; 8 nucleotides align to TRBD1. The CDR3 is 17 amino acids. In germline, CDR1 is LGHNA, CDR2 YNFKEQ. Trimming took 3 bases from V and 3 from J; bases not matched to a gene: 9. The CDR3, as DNA: TGTGCCAGCAGCCAGCACAATTCAGGGGGCGACACCGGGGAGCTGTTTTTT. Protein sequence: CASSQHNSGGDTGELFF.

This chain joins TRBV7-3 and TRBJ2-7; 7 bases fit TRBD2. The CDR3 spans 15 residues. Trimming cost V 2 bases and J 4 bases; bases outside gene matches: 8. Germline V gene lookup returns CDR1 SGHTA and CDR2 FQGTGA. For the CDR3, the DNA is TGTGCCAGCAGCTTAGGACTAGGGAGTAGTTACGAGCAGTACTTC. Protein product: CASSLGLGSSYEQYF.

The V call is TRBV28, the J call TRBJ1-2, with D perhaps matching TRBD1 (5 bases). The V gene's germline CDR1 is MDHEN and CDR2 SYDVKM. This CDR3 has 14 residues. Trimming removed 8 bases at V and 8 bases at J, with 21 bases between. The CDR3 reads CASRNTGGGEGYTF. The CDR3 coding sequence is TGTGCCAGCCGCAATACGGGGGGGGGAGAAGGCTACACCTTC.

The gene calls are TRBV7-8 and TRBJ2-7, with TRBD1 matching 9 bases. The trim removed 5 bases at V and 3 bases at J, leaving 20 bases unmatched. From germline, CDR1 is SGHVS and CDR2 FQNEAQ. CDR3 size: 19 residues. In nucleotides, the CDR3 is TGTGCCAGCAGCCCAAGGAGTTCGGGACAGGGAATTGTAAACTACGAGCAGTACTTC. Protein product: CASSPRSSGQGIVNYEQYF.

The chain links TRBV2 to TRBJ2-1; 13 nucleotides line up with TRBD2. Losses at the gene ends were 8 bases for V and 7 bases for J; bases not matched to a gene: 11. The CDR3 covers 16 residues. Germline CDR1 SNHLY, CDR2 FYNNEI. The CDR3 loop is CASGETSGRNRNEQFF. The CDR3 nucleotides read TGTGCCAGCGGGGAGACTAGCGGGAGGAATCGGAATGAGCAGTTCTTC.

A few counts support this clone. The genes are TRBV10-1 and TRBJ2-7; D gene uncertain. This CDR3 region has 12 residues. Germline V CDR1 and CDR2: WNHNN, SYGVQD (reference sequence). V was pared by 0 bases and J by 4 bases, with 4 bases between. CDR3 amino acids: CASSESPYEQYF. The CDR3 DNA follows: TGCGCCAGCAGTGAGTCCCCTTACGAGCAGTACTTC.

The chain combines TRBV10-3 with TRBJ2-1; tentatively, D is TRBD2 (5 bases). The germline V gene encodes CDR1 ENHRY and CDR2 SYGVKD. V was shortened by 4 bases and J by 2 bases, with 6 bases between the two germline ends. The CDR3 is 13 amino acids. The CDR3 reads CAISAEAYNEQFF. The CDR3, as DNA: TGTGCCATCAGTGCGGAGGCCTACAATGAGCAGTTCTTC.

This chain uses TRBV9 with TRBJ1-2; D is unresolved. The V end was cut by 1 base, the J end by 6 bases, with 19 bases between. Germline V gene lookup returns CDR1 SGDLS and CDR2 YYNGEE. The CDR3 contains 16 residues. The CDR3 nucleotides read TGTGCCAGCAGCGTATCCCAGGCAAACCCAAGGCATGGCTACACCTTC. As protein: CASSVSQANPRHGYTF.